A single sample is the source of the 14 T cell receptor beta chains below, sequenced in a study of cytomegalovirus exposure and HLA in healthy donors. It was with 60 Vbeta and 13 Jbeta primers that the PCR ran. Here immunoSEQ multiplex PCR was the method, and the copy in TCRdb shows in-frame clones only, minus some. The data contain 25,000 to 30,000 clones, 62% of them seen just once; the ten biggest clones take up roughly two fifths. The sample was PBMCs. The receptors were sampled from a male donor in good health and CMV-seropositive.

The count of this clone is one. The junction does not match germline at one end; this may be a read error. The V gene is TRBV5-6, the J gene TRBJ2-7, with TRBD2 matching over 8 bases. Germline lookup yields CDR1 SGHDT and CDR2 YYEEEE. This CDR3 is 15 amino acids long. CDR3 region: CASSLVGGASNEQYF. The CDR3 nucleotides read TGTGCCAGCAGCTTGGTCGGGGGGGCCTCCAACGAGCAGTACTTC. Full variable domain (rest looked up from reference TRBV5-6 and TRBJ2-7): DAGVTQSPTHLIKTRGQQVTLRCSPKSGHDTVSWYQQALGQGPQFIFQYYEEEERQRGNFPDRFSGHQFPNYSSELNVNALLLGDSALYLCASSLVGGASNEQYFGPGTRLTVT.

This clone came up many times. The chain recombines TRBV15 with TRBJ2-6; no clear D. The V gene lost 3 bases and the J gene lost 0 bases, with 6 bases spanning the gap. Germline assignment: CDR1 LNHNV and CDR2 YYDKDF (reference sequence). This CDR3 spans 15 amino acids. The CDR3 DNA is TGTGCCACCAGCAGTAGTGCCTCTGGGGCCAACGTCCTGACTTTC. It yields the protein CATSSSASGANVLTF.

This clone occurred once. This chain's CDR3 is CASRREVNTGELFF. The CDR3 DNA sequence: TGTGCCAGTCGACGGGAAGTTAACACCGGGGAGCTGTTTTTT. The J gene is TRBJ2-2, the V gene TRBV6-1, with D tentatively TRBD2 (5 bases). Germline V gene data show CDR1 as MNHNS and CDR2 as SASEGT. The CDR3 is made up of 14 amino acids. The V gene lost 9 bases and the J gene lost 2 bases, with 13 bases spanning the gap.

This clone was counted only a few times. The CDR3, as DNA: TGTGCCAGCAGCGTCCGACAGGGGGTGAATTCACCCCTCCACTTT. Its protein product is CASSVRQGVNSPLHF. The genes are TRBV7-9 and TRBJ1-6; TRBD1 aligns across 9 bases. This CDR3 has 15 amino acids. Germline CDR1 and CDR2: SEHNR and FQNEAQ (reference sequence). Unmatched junction bases numbered 6, after V lost 5 bases and J lost 7 bases.

The V call is TRBV27, the J call TRBJ1-5, with TRBD1 identical over 8 bases. Trimming took 3 bases from V and 11 from J; bases not matched to a gene: 6. The CDR3 is 13 amino acids. Germline loops: CDR1 MNHEY, CDR2 SMNVEV (reference sequence). The CDR3 sequence: CASSLRQGRAQHF. In DNA, the CDR3 is TGTGCCAGCAGTTTGCGACAGGGGAGAGCCCAGCATTTT.

This clone was observed a handful of times. This chain uses TRBV15 with TRBJ1-5; 12 nucleotides match TRBD1. The CDR3 has 16 amino acids. With 5 bases clipped from V and 4 bases from J, the junction kept 6 bases outside the gene matches. Germline V lookup: CDR1 LNHNV, CDR2 YYDKDF (reference sequence). The CDR3 nucleotides are TGTGCCACCAGCCTCCCGGGACAGGGGGCGAATCAGCCCCAGCATTTT. It encodes CATSLPGQGANQPQHF.

This chain uses TRBV5-1 with TRBJ1-4; D is unclear. The CDR3 runs to 14 residues. Looked up from germline, CDR1 is SGHRS and CDR2 is YFSETQ. The germline V and J ends were trimmed by 0 bases and 8 bases, with 11 bases remaining between them. The CDR3 loop is CASSLAFRSEKLFF. The CDR3 bases are TGCGCCAGCAGCTTGGCCTTTCGGAGCGAAAAACTGTTTTTT. Full variable domain (rest looked up from reference TRBV5-1 and TRBJ1-4): KAGVTQTPRYLIKTRGQQVTLSCSPISGHRSVSWYQQTPGQGLQFLFEYFSETQRNKGNFPGRFSGRQFSNSRSEMNVSTLELGDSALYLCASSLAFRSEKLFFGSGTQLSVL.

In this sample, this clone turned up a few times. The V and J genes are TRBV7-9 and TRBJ1-4, with D hard to call. Trimming left V 3 bases short and J 4 bases short, with 9 bases between. The CDR3 is made up of 14 amino acids. Germline-derived CDR1 and CDR2 are SEHNR and FQNEAQ (reference sequence). The CDR3 region is CASSFNSYNEKLFF. The CDR3 nucleotides read TGTGCCAGCAGCTTCAACAGCTATAATGAAAAACTGTTTTTT.

In this sample, this clone turned up a few times. J is TRBJ1-2 and V is TRBV19; TRBD1 agrees at 8 bases. The CDR3 contains 15 residues. Germline V lookup: CDR1 LNHDA, CDR2 SQIVND (reference sequence). V dropped 4 bases and J dropped 4; count of bases not matched to a gene: 8. CDR3 in amino acids: CASSTTGGRGYGYTF. CDR3 nucleotides: TGTGCCAGTAGTACAACAGGGGGTCGTGGCTATGGCTACACCTTC.

The chain couples TRBV6-5 to TRBJ1-4, with D unresolved. V gave up 2 bases and J gave up 12 bases, with 7 bases separating them. Looked up from germline, CDR1 is MNHEY and CDR2 is SVGAGI. This CDR3 is built from 11 residues. DNA for the CDR3: TGTGCCAGCAGTTACCCTCTTGAACTGTTTTTT. Translated: CASSYPLELFF.

The rearrangement links TRBV6-1 to TRBJ2-3; 7 nucleotides align to TRBD1. The V gene's germline CDR1 is MNHNS and CDR2 SASEGT. J gave up 0 bases and V 6 bases, and 3 bases lay outside the gene matches. The CDR3 contains 14 residues. This CDR3 is CASRLQGSTDTQYF. CDR3 DNA: TGTGCCAGCAGGCTACAGGGGAGCACAGATACGCAGTATTTT.

V and J are TRBV13 and TRBJ1-1; D may be TRBD1 (5 bases). From germline, CDR1 is PRHDT and CDR2 FYEKMQ (reference sequence). The CDR3 runs 17 residues. Trimming shortened V by 4 bases and J by 0 bases, and 18 bases separated the two germline ends. The CDR3 loop is CASSSRSRRGLNTEAFF. In DNA, the CDR3 is TGTGCCAGCAGCTCTCGGAGCAGGAGGGGACTGAACACTGAAGCTTTCTTT.

The rearrangement joins TRBV7-8 to TRBJ1-1, with D possibly TRBD1 on 6 matching bases. CDR3 length: 13 residues. Between the trimmed V and J ends, which lost 5 bases and 4 bases, there was a span of 11 bases. CDR1 and CDR2 (germline): SGHVS, FQNEAQ. For the CDR3, the DNA is TGTGCCAGCAGCGTTACAGGGAGCACTGAAGCTTTCTTT. Translating it yields CASSVTGSTEAFF.

The CDR3 sequence is CASKPGQNYEQYF. CDR3 bases: TGCGCCAGCAAGCCGGGACAGAATTACGAGCAGTACTTC. The chain couples TRBV10-2 to TRBJ2-7, with 7 bases lining up with TRBD1. CDR1 and CDR2 (germline): WSHSY, SAAADI. This CDR3 is 13 amino acids long. The ends lost 7 bases at V and 4 bases at J; junction bases unmatched: 7.